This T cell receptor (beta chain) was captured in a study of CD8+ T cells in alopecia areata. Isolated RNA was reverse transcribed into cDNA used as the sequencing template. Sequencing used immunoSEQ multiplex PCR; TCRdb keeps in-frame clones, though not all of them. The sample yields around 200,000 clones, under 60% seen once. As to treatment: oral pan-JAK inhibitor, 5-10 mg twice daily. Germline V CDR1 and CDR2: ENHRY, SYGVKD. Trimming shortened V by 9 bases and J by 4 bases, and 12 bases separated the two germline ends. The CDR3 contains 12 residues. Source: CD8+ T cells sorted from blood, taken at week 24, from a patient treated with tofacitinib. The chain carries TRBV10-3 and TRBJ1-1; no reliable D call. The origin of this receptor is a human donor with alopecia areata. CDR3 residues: CAIQEPGTEAFF. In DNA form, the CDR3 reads TGTGCCATTCAGGAGCCGGGCACTGAAGCTTTCTTT.